This T cell receptor (beta chain) appears in the sequencing data of a study of response to subunit inactivated influenza vaccine (dated by TCRdb to 2016 to 2019). Regarding the research as a whole: Deep quantitative T cell receptor repertoire profiling was used in the study to track responses to a trivalent subunit inactivated influenza vaccine.

This clonotype was observed a few times. Its specific antigen is unknown. No per-base quality is available; no much larger clone lies one base away. Library prep was done by RT-PCR. The instrument was an Illumina HiSeq 2500. The public reads were reanalyzed by TCRdb: fastp trimming at Q25, MiXCR alignment, in-frame beta chains only. Here each entry gathers all rows of one CDR3 protein and keeps the most common genes and DNA. The sample table records over 150,000 distinct CDR3 sequences; about a tenth of these occur just once. Approximately 13% of the sample is held by the ten biggest clonotypes. The sample's time point label, in plain terms: 40 to 45 days after influenza vaccine administration. Results and caveats for the whole study, not just this receptor: The authors suggested that each seasonal influenza vaccination may recruit only a limited number of new T cells.

Trimming at the junction amounts to 5 bases on V and 4 bases on J, and the germline ends lie 14 bases apart. CDR3 length: 15 amino acids, cysteine to phenylalanine. Here the CDR3 DNA is all that survives: 45 bases in frame from base 1. CDR1 SEHNR and CDR2 FQNEAQ were looked up in the germline V gene (reference sequence). The TCR sequence derives from a man in his forties or fifties who received an inactivated influenza vaccine. Donor details come from another sample of the same person, matched by shared clones. The sequence links TRBV7-9 to TRBJ2-2, with a tentative D call of TRBD1 or TRBD2, each matching 5 bases. The source material was non-naive T cells sorted from PBMCs, sampled around seven weeks after vaccination. Reading the label with the study, this specimen's cell subset or site is: memory T cell fraction. The nucleotide sequence is TGTGCCAGCAGCCGGGGACCCCTCGTCACCGGGGAGCTGTTTTTT. The encoded protein is CASSRGPLVTGELFF. When the CDR3 is completed using the reference TRBV7-9 and TRBJ2-2 genes on either side, the full variable domain is DTGVSQNPRHKITKRGQNVTFRCDPISEHNRLYWYRQTLGQGPEFLTYFQNEAQLEKSRLLSDRFSAERPKGSFSTLEIQRTEQGDSAMYLCASSRGPLVTGELFFGEGSRLTVL.